Each of the 15 T cell receptor beta chains below was sequenced from the same sample in a study of blood T cell repertoires in COVID-19. The data were produced by immunoSEQ multiplex PCR, yet TCRdb's version contains in-frame clones alone and is incomplete. Of about 210,000 clones in the sample, around 84% are singletons; the top ten hold about 10%. The sample taken for sequencing was peripheral blood. The receptor set was obtained from a woman of 80 years or more with COVID-19, enrolled during active disease.

The J gene is TRBJ2-3, the V gene TRBV7-2; a weak D match, TRBD1 (8 bases). The CDR3 loop spans 17 amino acids. Germline lookup yields CDR1 SGHTA and CDR2 FQGNSA. V was pared by 4 bases and J by 2 bases, with 19 bases between. The CDR3 is CASSSRGAGGYTDTQYF. CDR3 bases: TGTGCCAGCAGCTCCCGGGGGGCAGGGGGCTACACAGATACGCAGTATTTT.

J is TRBJ2-3 and V is TRBV3-1 (or the pseudogene TRBV3-2), with TRBD2 matching over 8 bases. The junction had 8 bases not matched to a gene; V was cut back by 4 bases and J by 2 bases. Germline V gene lookup returns CDR1 LGHDT and CDR2 YNNKEL (reference sequence). This CDR3 has 16 amino acids. The DNA of the CDR3 is TGTGCCAGCAGCCCGCCGGGCGGGGGGTTCACAGATACGCAGTATTTT. Protein sequence: CASSPPGGGFTDTQYF.

V and J are TRBV30 and TRBJ2-5; the D gene is possibly TRBD2 (6 bases). The CDR3 loop spans 13 amino acids. The ends were cut back, 4 bases at V and 2 bases at J, with 11 bases in the middle. Germline V gene data show CDR1 as GTSNPN and CDR2 as SVGIG (reference sequence). This chain's CDR3 is CAWNPGEQETQYF. As DNA, the CDR3 is TGTGCCTGGAACCCGGGGGAACAAGAGACCCAGTACTTC. Full variable domain (missing parts from reference TRBV30 and TRBJ2-5): SQTIHQWPATLVQPVGSPLSLECTVEGTSNPNLYWYRQAAGRGLQLLFYSVGIGQISSEVPQNLSASRPQDRQFILSSKKLLLSDSGFYLCAWNPGEQETQYFGPGTRLLVL.

The chain links TRBV9 to TRBJ2-1; no firm D call. This CDR3 has 15 amino acids. Germline V gene data show CDR1 as SGDLS and CDR2 as YYNGEE. The V and J ends lost 7 bases and 0 bases respectively, with 14 bases between them. Here the CDR3 reads CASPIGWSSYNEQFF. The CDR3 nucleotides are TGTGCCAGCCCAATAGGATGGAGCTCCTACAATGAGCAGTTCTTC.

The chain links TRBV21-1 to TRBJ1-5; the tabulated D call, TRBD1, remains unverified against the DNA. TRBV21-1 has pseudogene status. The CDR3 spans 19 residues. The CDR3: CASSKVSGTGGHSNQPQHF. The CDR3 DNA follows: TGTGCCAGCAGCAAAGTGTCCGGGACAGGGGGCCATAGCAATCAGCCCCAGCATTTT.

This clone has a single count. This rearrangement joins TRBV20-1 to TRBJ2-7; D not certain. This CDR3 has 10 residues. Germline lookup yields CDR1 DFQATT and CDR2 SNEGSKA (reference sequence). V lost 5 bases to trimming and J lost 4 bases, with 6 bases between them. The CDR3, as DNA: TGCAGTGCTCACGGTTACGAGCAGTACTTC. It codes for CSAHGYEQYF.

The chain recombines TRBV3-1 (or the pseudogene TRBV3-2) with TRBJ2-7; TRBD2 is a possible D gene (5 bases). The V gene's germline CDR1 is LGHDT and CDR2 YNNKEL (reference sequence). Trimming pared 1 base from V and 10 bases from J, leaving 14 bases between. CDR3 length equals 13 residues. CDR3 protein: CASSQVNSGDQYF. The DNA for the CDR3 is TGTGCCAGCAGCCAAGTCAACTCCGGGGATCAGTACTTC.

V and J are TRBV5-1 and TRBJ1-2; 7 bases line up with TRBD1. The V gene end was trimmed by 0 bases and the J gene end by 6 bases; junction bases not matched to a gene: 11. CDR1 is SGHRS, CDR2 YFSETQ, per germline. The CDR3 spans 16 residues. The CDR3 region has the DNA TGCGCCAGCAGCTTGGGACAGGGTCTTATTCGGGATGGCTACACCTTC. This codes for CASSLGQGLIRDGYTF.

This clone is a singleton in its sample. This sample includes further DNA sequences coding for the same CDR3. This sequence joins TRBV30 and TRBJ1-6; the D gene is possibly TRBD1 (6 bases). CDR3 length equals 13 residues. V was pared by 5 bases and J by 4 bases, with 9 bases between. The germline V gene encodes CDR1 GTSNPN and CDR2 SVGIG (reference sequence). The CDR3 loop is CAWGGQYNSPLHF. CDR3 nucleotides: TGTGCCTGGGGGGGGCAGTATAATTCACCCCTCCACTTT.

The rearrangement joins TRBV6-2 or TRBV6-3 to TRBJ2-2; TRBD1 matches at 9 bases. The V and J ends lost 5 bases and 6 bases, in that order; junction bases with no gene match: 4. The germline V gene has CDR1 MNHEY and CDR2 SVGEGT. The CDR3 loop spans 14 amino acids. The CDR3 DNA is TGTGCCAGCAGTCTACAGGGGGCCCCCGGGGAGCTGTTTTTT. Its translation is CASSLQGAPGELFF.

CDR3 DNA: TGTGCCAGCACCCAGGCCCGAGAGGAGACCCAGTACTTC. Its translation is CASTQAREETQYF. V gene TRBV10-3 combines with J gene TRBJ2-5, with D uncertain. This CDR3 spans 13 amino acids. V was pared by 10 bases and J by 5 bases, with 17 bases between. Germline V CDR1 and CDR2: ENHRY, SYGVKD.

V is TRBV5-1 and J is TRBJ2-7, with 7 bases aligning to TRBD1. There are 15 residues in the CDR3. The germline V gene encodes CDR1 SGHRS and CDR2 YFSETQ. The ends lost 2 bases at V and 3 bases at J; junction bases unmatched: 8. The CDR3 reads CASSLSGGQFYEQYF. The CDR3 DNA sequence: TGCGCCAGCAGCTTAAGTGGGGGACAGTTCTACGAGCAGTACTTC.

The chain has TRBV3-1 (or the pseudogene TRBV3-2) and TRBJ1-6, with 10 bases that match TRBD1. Germline CDR1 is LGHDT and CDR2 is YNNKEL (reference sequence). The CDR3 spans 14 residues. V lost 6 bases to trimming and J lost 7 bases; unmatched junction nucleotides: 3. Here the CDR3 DNA reads TGTGCCAGCAGTTGGACAGGGGGAAATTCACCCCTCCACTTT. Its translation is CASSWTGGNSPLHF.

This chain connects TRBV5-6 to TRBJ1-2; 9 bases align to TRBD1. The CDR3 is 15 residues long. Germline lookup yields CDR1 SGHDT and CDR2 YYEEEE. V was clipped by 1 base and J by 7 bases; unmatched bases: 8. The DNA of the CDR3 is TGTGCCAGCAGCTTGTATGCGGGACAGGGTTCTGGCTACACCTTC. Translating it yields CASSLYAGQGSGYTF.

V usage is TRBV14 and J usage is TRBJ2-7; D perhaps matches TRBD1 (5 bases). CDR3 length: 14 residues. Trimming removed 1 base from V and 2 bases from J, with 9 bases in between. Germline CDR1 and CDR2: SGHDN and FVKESK. CDR3 region: CASSQGGSTYEQYF. The CDR3 nucleotides are TGTGCCAGCAGCCAAGGGGGCTCTACCTACGAGCAGTACTTC.